This T cell receptor beta chain was sequenced in a study of T cell responses to AZD1222 COVID-19 vaccine. Notes on the study in general: Samples come after the peak T cell response, not at day 14.

The study pooled second doses at about 4 or about 12 weeks. Germline V gene sequence: CDR1 SGHVS, CDR2 FNYEAQ. The CDR3 contains 11 residues. Trimming took off 7 bases at V and 8 bases at J, with 11 bases between the two ends. As concerns this clone: What it recognizes is unknown.

Measured with immunoSEQ multiplex PCR; TCRdb has only the in-frame clones, and not every one. This table holds around 99,000 clones, just over 90% found once. J is TRBJ1-2 and V is TRBV7-6; unclear D gene. The sample in question was peripheral blood, obtained 28 days after the second AZD1222 dose. This sequence originates from an adult who received the AZD1222 COVID-19 vaccine. CDR3 in DNA: TGTGCCAGCATCATTTGGTGGGGCTACACCTTC. This codes for CASIIWWGYTF.